This entry lists 10 T cell receptor beta chains sequenced from one sample in a study of response to subunit inactivated influenza vaccine. TCRdb itself ran the RT-PCR reads through MiXCR, one entry per CDR3 protein. The sample includes roughly 520,000 distinct CDR3 sequences, over 25% of them seen just once. The sample was CD4+ T cells sorted from PBMCs, taken 5 days after vaccination. Source of these receptors: a man aged 45-60 years who received an inactivated influenza vaccine.

A few counts support this clonotype. This chain links TRBV5-1 with TRBJ1-1; D is perhaps TRBD1 (5 bases). The germline V gene has CDR1 SGHRS and CDR2 YFSETQ. V lost 0 bases and J 4 bases, leaving 7 bases between the germline ends. There are 13 residues in the CDR3. The CDR3: CASSLVGTTEAFF. The DNA for the CDR3 is TGCGCCAGCAGCTTGGTGGGGACCACTGAAGCTTTCTTT.

The chain joins TRBV6-1 to TRBJ1-6, with D hard to call. The germline V gene has CDR1 MNHNS and CDR2 SASEGT. This CDR3 spans 13 amino acids. The ends were cut back, 7 bases at V and 1 base at J, with 5 bases in the middle. The CDR3 sequence: CASTRSYNSPLHF. DNA of the CDR3: TGTGCCAGCACCCGGTCCTATAATTCACCCCTCCACTTT.

The V and J genes are TRBV12-3 or TRBV12-4 and TRBJ1-5, with D unclear. Deletions cut 7 bases from V and 5 bases from J, with 12 bases between. The CDR3 length is 13 residues. The CDR3 nucleotides are TGTGCCAGCACTTTGTGGGAGGATCAGCCCCAGCATTTT. It specifies CASTLWEDQPQHF.

The J gene is TRBJ2-7, the V gene TRBV14; maybe TRBD1 (6 bases). CDR3 length: 15 residues. The germline V gene encodes CDR1 SGHDN and CDR2 FVKESK. Trimming took off 1 base at V and 0 bases at J, with 10 bases between the two ends. The CDR3 reads CASSQGRGHSYEQYF. DNA of the CDR3: TGTGCCAGCAGCCAAGGCAGGGGCCACTCCTACGAGCAGTACTTC.

The chain links TRBV5-1 to TRBJ2-1, with TRBD1 identical over 7 bases. J gave up 7 bases and V 0 bases, and 4 bases lay outside the gene matches. Germline V gives CDR1 SGHRS, CDR2 YFSETQ. The CDR3 totals 14 residues. As DNA, the CDR3 is TGCGCCAGCAGCTTGGGGGGACAGAAAAATGAGCAGTTCTTC. Its translation is CASSLGGQKNEQFF.

This clonotype has just a few counts. The chain has TRBV20-1 and TRBJ2-3; D not resolved. Trimming left V 3 bases short and J 2 bases short, with 12 bases between. The CDR3 has 14 residues. Per the germline V gene, CDR1 is DFQATT and CDR2 is SNEGSKA (reference sequence). For the CDR3, the DNA is TGCAGTGCTAGGGAGACTCTGATCACAGATACGCAGTATTTT. It translates to CSARETLITDTQYF.

This chain connects TRBV28 to TRBJ2-2; a possible D gene is TRBD2 (6 bases). V lost 4 bases to trimming and J lost 4 bases, with 13 bases between them. Germline V lookup: CDR1 MDHEN, CDR2 SYDVKM. This CDR3 has 15 residues. The CDR3 sequence is CASSSRRGFTGELFF. Here the CDR3 DNA reads TGTGCCAGCAGTTCCCGGAGGGGATTCACCGGGGAGCTGTTTTTT.

The chain recombines TRBV20-1 with TRBJ2-5, with TRBD1 matching over 10 bases. CDR1 DFQATT and CDR2 SNEGSKA come from the germline V gene (reference sequence). With V trimmed by 6 bases and J by 3 bases, 7 bases remained unmatched. The CDR3 extends over 14 amino acids. The CDR3 DNA is TGCAGTGCGTCGACAGGGGGCGTGAAAGAGACCCAGTACTTC. Amino acids: CSASTGGVKETQYF.

This clonotype was detected only a few times. The rearrangement links TRBV7-9 to TRBJ2-4, with TRBD2 identical over 13 bases. This CDR3 spans 17 amino acids. The germline CDR1 and CDR2 sequences are SEHNR and FQNEAQ (reference sequence). Trimming at V came to 5 bases and at J to 2 bases, leaving 6 bases not matched to a gene. This CDR3 is CASSHTGTSGTKNIQYF. The DNA of the CDR3 is TGTGCCAGCAGCCATACCGGGACTAGCGGGACCAAAAACATTCAGTACTTC.

In DNA, the CDR3 is TGCGCCAGCAGCTTACGGGGGCTAGAGGCTGGAAACACCATATATTTT. Its protein product is CASSLRGLEAGNTIYF. This rearrangement joins TRBV5-1 to TRBJ1-3; possible D gene TRBD1, 6 bases. Trimming pared 2 bases from V and 2 bases from J, leaving 14 bases between. The CDR3 spans 16 residues. From germline, CDR1 is SGHRS and CDR2 YFSETQ.